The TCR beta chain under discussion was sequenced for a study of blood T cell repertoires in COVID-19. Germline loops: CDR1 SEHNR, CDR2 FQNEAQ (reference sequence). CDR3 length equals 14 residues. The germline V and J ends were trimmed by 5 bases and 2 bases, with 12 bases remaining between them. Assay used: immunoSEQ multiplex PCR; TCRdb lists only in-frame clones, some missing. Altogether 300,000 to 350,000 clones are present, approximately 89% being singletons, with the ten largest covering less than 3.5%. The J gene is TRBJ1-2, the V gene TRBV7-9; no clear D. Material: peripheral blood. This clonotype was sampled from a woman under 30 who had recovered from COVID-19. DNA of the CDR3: TGTGCCAGCAGCCCCGTTGTCAGAAACTATGGCTACACCTTC. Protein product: CASSPVVRNYGYTF.